This T cell receptor beta chain appears in the sequencing data of a study of a mutant IDH1 vaccine in newly diagnosed glioma. Whole-study context: The study gave patients eight vaccinations in weeks 1, 3, 5, 7, 11, 15, 19, 23. Those enrolled had earlier been treated with radiotherapy, temozolomide, or both, mostly both.

Regarding this clone: The antigen is unknown.

The time point is: week 11, during vaccination. Mutant IDH1 20-mer peptide, at 300 ug, made up each vaccine dose, with topical imiquimod. After removal of 1 base from V and 6 bases from J, the junction contained 4 bases not matched to a gene. The V gene's germline CDR1 is GTSNPN and CDR2 SVGIG (reference sequence). The CDR3 loop spans 14 amino acids. This table comes from immunoSEQ multiplex PCR, and its TCRdb copy is limited to in-frame clones, with some not included. This sample has some 21,000 clones, with under 90% found just once. This TCR was sampled from a woman in her forties with glioma. The J gene is TRBJ1-5, the V gene TRBV30; the match to TRBD1 covers 9 bases. The material was PBMCs, obtained from a glioma patient whose treatment included an IDH1 peptide vaccine. The CDR3 is CAWSGQGGAQPQHF. In DNA form, the CDR3 reads TGTGCCTGGAGTGGACAGGGGGGTGCTCAGCCCCAGCATTTT.